What follows are 24 T cell receptor beta chains derived from one specimen sequenced in a study of blood T cell repertoires in COVID-19. Profiled with immunoSEQ multiplex PCR; TCRdb holds only in-frame clones, not every one. The table has about 190,000 clones, 88% seen once; the top ten hold less than 7.5%. The sequencing input was peripheral blood. The origin of the receptors is a middle-aged woman who had recovered from COVID-19.

The chain combines TRBV28 with TRBJ1-1; no definite D call. Trimming pared 4 bases from V and 0 bases from J, leaving 9 bases between. Looked up from germline, CDR1 is MDHEN and CDR2 is SYDVKM. CDR3 length: 14 residues. The CDR3 reads CASSSPLMNTEAFF. The DNA for the CDR3 is TGTGCCAGCAGTTCCCCCCTTATGAACACTGAAGCTTTCTTT.

The genes are TRBV4-2 and TRBJ2-1; TRBD1 might be the D (5 bases). Germline V lookup: CDR1 LGHNA, CDR2 YNFKEQ. This CDR3 spans 15 amino acids. The V end was cut by 3 bases, the J end by 4 bases, with 13 bases between. CDR3 sequence (DNA): TGTGCCAGCAGCCAGGATTCTCAGGGTTACAATGAGCAGTTCTTC. This translates into CASSQDSQGYNEQFF.

The chain employs TRBV6-5 and TRBJ1-5; tentatively, D is TRBD1 (5 bases). Germline-derived CDR1 and CDR2 are MNHEY and SVGAGI. There are 15 residues in the CDR3. Trimming took 6 bases from V and 1 from J, leaving 13 bases between them. CDR3 amino acids: CASRPWGGSNQPQHF. The CDR3 DNA sequence: TGTGCCAGCAGACCCTGGGGGGGGAGCAATCAGCCCCAGCATTTT.

V is TRBV7-2 and J is TRBJ2-7, with D possibly TRBD2 on 6 matching bases. The germline CDR1 and CDR2 sequences are SGHTA and FQGNSA. This CDR3 is built from 15 residues. V lost 5 bases and J lost 0, with 14 bases in between. The CDR3 sequence is CASSQSGLISYEQYF. The CDR3 bases are TGTGCCAGCAGCCAAAGCGGGTTAATCTCCTACGAGCAGTACTTC.

This rearrangement joins TRBV11-2 to TRBJ2-7; D possibly corresponds to TRBD1 (6 bases). Germline V lookup: CDR1 SGHAT, CDR2 FQNNGV. The V end lost 4 bases, the J end lost 6 bases, and 16 bases lay between the germline ends. This CDR3 region has 14 residues. CDR3 residues: CASSSPGHASEQYF. DNA for the CDR3: TGTGCCAGCAGCTCTCCGGGACACGCCTCCGAGCAGTACTTC.

This chain uses TRBV19 with TRBJ1-1; D is ambiguous. From germline, CDR1 is LNHDA and CDR2 SQIVND (reference sequence). Between the trimmed V and J ends, which lost 3 bases and 5 bases, there was a span of 13 bases. The CDR3 has 14 amino acids. The CDR3 spells CASSILITATEAFF. In DNA, the CDR3 is TGTGCCAGTAGTATTTTAATCACAGCAACTGAAGCTTTCTTT.

The chain links TRBV5-6 to TRBJ2-2, with a weak D call TRBD2 (5 bases). Germline loops: CDR1 SGHDT, CDR2 YYEEEE. The V end was cut by 5 bases, the J end by 3 bases, with 20 bases between. The CDR3 covers 17 residues. As DNA, the CDR3 is TGTGCCAGCAGGGAGCTCCGGGGTCGCCCTTACACCGGGGAGCTGTTTTTT. As protein: CASRELRGRPYTGELFF. The entire variable domain, with the rest obtained from reference TRBV5-6 and TRBJ2-2, is as follows: DAGVTQSPTHLIKTRGQQVTLRCSPKSGHDTVSWYQQALGQGPQFIFQYYEEEERQRGNFPDRFSGHQFPNYSSELNVNALLLGDSALYLCASRELRGRPYTGELFFGEGSRLTVL.

The gene calls are TRBV4-2 and TRBJ2-5, with D possibly being TRBD2 (5 bases). The germline V gene has CDR1 LGHNA and CDR2 YNFKEQ. V gave up 4 bases and J gave up 5 bases, with 11 bases separating them. The CDR3 spans 13 residues. The chain's CDR3 is CASSPWTGETQYF. CDR3 coding DNA: TGTGCCAGCAGCCCGTGGACTGGGGAGACCCAGTACTTC.

This clone was detected only once. This chain's CDR3 is CASSQDPSYYGYTF. CDR3 nucleotides: TGCGCCAGCAGCCAAGATCCATCATACTATGGCTACACCTTC. This chain connects TRBV4-3 to TRBJ1-2, with no clear D. Between the trimmed V and J ends, which lost 0 bases and 3 bases, there was a span of 8 bases. Germline CDR1 reads LGHNA; CDR2 reads YSLEER. The CDR3 length is 14 residues.

CDR3 coding DNA: TGTGCCAGCAGACTGTGGAGCACAGATACGCAGTATTTT. Its protein is CASRLWSTDTQYF. V usage is TRBV5-4 and J usage is TRBJ2-3, with D unclear. Germline V CDR1 and CDR2: SGHNT, YYREEE (reference sequence). The V end was cut by 5 bases, the J end by 0 bases, with 7 bases between. This CDR3 contains 13 residues. The full variable domain, rest sourced from reference TRBV5-4 and TRBJ2-3, is ETGVTQSPTHLIKTRGQQVTLRCSSQSGHNTVSWYQQALGQGPQFIFQYYREEENGRGNFPPRFSGLQFPNYSSELNVNALELDDSALYLCASRLWSTDTQYFGPGTRLTVL.

The rearrangement uses TRBV5-6 and TRBJ2-5; 7 bases are shared with TRBD2. The CDR3 length is 14 residues. Germline CDR1 and CDR2: SGHDT and YYEEEE. The V segment lost 2 bases and the J segment 3 bases; nucleotides outside the gene matches: 4. CDR3 nucleotide sequence: TGTGCCAGCAGCTTAGCGGGGATAGAAGAGACCCAGTACTTC. Amino acids: CASSLAGIEETQYF.

This clone was seen a single time. The V call is TRBV28, the J call TRBJ1-2, with D perhaps TRBD1 (5 bases). The length of the CDR3 is 15 residues. Trimming left V 6 bases short and J 0 bases short, with 14 bases between. The V gene's germline CDR1 is MDHEN and CDR2 SYDVKM. CDR3 in amino acids: CASSRNRRSNYGYTF. CDR3 coding DNA: TGTGCCAGCAGCCGGAACAGGAGATCTAACTATGGCTACACCTTC.

This clone has a single count. This chain connects TRBV5-1 to TRBJ1-1; D unresolved. Trimming took 0 bases from V and 3 from J, leaving 9 bases between them. The CDR3 consists of 14 residues. CDR1 SGHRS and CDR2 YFSETQ come from the germline V gene. CDR3 sequence: CASSLGRSDTEAFF. The CDR3 nucleotides are TGCGCCAGCAGCTTGGGTAGAAGTGACACTGAAGCTTTCTTT. The whole variable domain, filled in from reference TRBV5-1 and TRBJ1-1, reads KAGVTQTPRYLIKTRGQQVTLSCSPISGHRSVSWYQQTPGQGLQFLFEYFSETQRNKGNFPGRFSGRQFSNSRSEMNVSTLELGDSALYLCASSLGRSDTEAFFGQGTRLTVV.

The chain uses TRBV9 and TRBJ2-1; perhaps TRBD1 as D (6 bases). This CDR3 contains 14 residues. The V end was cut by 1 base, the J end by 9 bases, with 14 bases between. Germline-derived CDR1 and CDR2 are SGDLS and YYNGEE. The CDR3 is CASSVRTRGSEQFF. The CDR3 nucleotides are TGTGCCAGCAGCGTAAGGACGAGGGGGAGTGAGCAGTTCTTC.

The CDR3 DNA sequence: TGCAGCGCTGCGGACAGGGAGGGGGCAACTAATGAAAAACTGTTTTTT. Protein: CSAADREGATNEKLFF. The gene calls are TRBV29-1 and TRBJ1-4, with 8 nucleotides matching TRBD1. V trimming: 7 bases; J trimming: 0 bases; junction bases outside the gene matches: 10. CDR1 SQVTM and CDR2 ANQGSEA come from the germline V gene. The CDR3 length is 16 residues. The whole variable domain, filled in from reference TRBV29-1 and TRBJ1-4, reads SAVISQKPSRDICQRGTSLTIQCQVDSQVTMMFWYRQQPGQSLTLIATANQGSEATYESGFVIDKFPISRPNLTFSTLTVSNMSPEDSSIYLCSAADREGATNEKLFFGSGTQLSVL.

Note on this clone: Compared with germline, one end of the junction differs, possibly owing to a read error. This sequence joins TRBV11-2 and TRBJ1-2, with 7 bases identical to TRBD1. The CDR3 runs to 13 residues. Germline V lookup: CDR1 SGHAT, CDR2 FQNNGV. CDR3 coding DNA: TGTGCCAGCAGCTTAGACGATGACAGGGATAGCTTCTTC. This gives the protein CASSLDDDRDSFF. The whole variable domain, filled in from reference TRBV11-2 and TRBJ1-2, reads EAGVAQSPRYKIIEKRQSVAFWCNPISGHATLYWYQQILGQGPKLLIQFQNNGVVDDSQLPKDRFSAERLKGVDSTLKIQPAKLEDSAVYLCASSLDDDRDSFFGSGTRLTVV.

DNA for the CDR3: TGTGCCAGCAGCTCGTGGGTAGCGGGAGGGCCCCACGAGCAGTACTTC. Translation: CASSSWVAGGPHEQYF. This chain uses TRBV5-4 with TRBJ2-7, with 11 bases fitting TRBD2. Losses at the gene ends were 3 bases for V and 5 bases for J; bases not matched to a gene: 10. CDR3 length equals 16 residues. The germline gives CDR1 SGHNT, CDR2 YYREEE (reference sequence).

The V gene is TRBV24-1, the J gene TRBJ2-3, with 7 positions matching TRBD1. Germline V gene sequence: CDR1 KGHDR, CDR2 SFDVKD. The trim removed 6 bases at V and 0 bases at J, leaving 11 bases unmatched. The CDR3 spans 17 residues. For the CDR3, the DNA is TGTGCCACCAGTACTGAGGGGGCTTCGACTAGCACAGATACGCAGTATTTT. Amino acid sequence: CATSTEGASTSTDTQYF.

The chain links TRBV27 to TRBJ2-7; TRBD2 agrees at 10 bases. The V and J ends lost 6 bases and 4 bases, in that order; junction bases with no gene match: 6. The germline gives CDR1 MNHEY, CDR2 SMNVEV (reference sequence). The CDR3 is 14 amino acids. The CDR3 is CASRQAGGPYEQYF. The DNA for the CDR3 is TGTGCCAGCAGACAAGCGGGAGGGCCTTACGAGCAGTACTTC.

The chain carries TRBV10-3 and TRBJ1-5; perhaps TRBD1 as D (6 bases). This CDR3 region has 13 residues. Germline V gene sequence: CDR1 ENHRY, CDR2 SYGVKD. V lost 6 bases and J 5 bases, leaving 11 bases between the germline ends. CDR3 bases: TGTGCCATCAGACAGGGCTCTGATCAGCCCCAGCATTTT. It is translated as CAIRQGSDQPQHF.

This rearrangement joins TRBV5-1 to TRBJ2-6; no clear D. This CDR3 is built from 16 residues. Trimming removed 4 bases from V and 0 bases from J, with 11 bases in between. Germline loops: CDR1 SGHRS, CDR2 YFSETQ. For the CDR3, the DNA is TGCGCCAGCAGCGCGATTCCGGGCTCTGGGGCCAACGTCCTGACTTTC. Its protein product is CASSAIPGSGANVLTF.

The rearrangement joins TRBV30 to TRBJ1-2, with D possibly matching TRBD1 (5 bases). The ends were cut back, 0 bases at V and 2 bases at J, with 10 bases in the middle. From germline, CDR1 is GTSNPN and CDR2 SVGIG (reference sequence). The CDR3 spans 14 residues. CDR3 sequence: CAWSVQAANYGYTF. The CDR3 nucleotides read TGTGCCTGGAGTGTACAGGCAGCGAACTATGGCTACACCTTC.

A single count supports this clone. V usage is TRBV16 and J usage is TRBJ1-1; 7 nucleotides line up with TRBD1. The CDR3 has 14 residues. V lost 2 bases and J lost 1; bases outside the gene matches: 1. In germline, CDR1 is KGHSY, CDR2 FQNENV. CDR3 DNA sequence: TGTGCCAGCAGCCAAGGACAGGCGAACACTGAAGCTTTCTTT. Encoded protein: CASSQGQANTEAFF.

This CDR3 is CASSDLSGRTEGEQFF. The CDR3 DNA reads as TGCGCCAGCAGTGATTTGAGCGGGAGAACCGAGGGGGAGCAGTTCTTC. This sequence joins TRBV10-2 and TRBJ2-1; 8 positions agree with TRBD2. The germline V gene encodes CDR1 WSHSY and CDR2 SAAADI. V lost 3 bases and J lost 10; bases outside the gene matches: 14. The CDR3 totals 16 residues.